This T cell receptor beta chain came from a study of blood T cell repertoires in COVID-19. As for the study in general: Samples representing acute and convalescent COVID-19 were sourced from the United States, Italy and Spain. Sample material is recorded as cDNA or gDNA derived from T cells, B-cell-depleted T cells, or PBMCs.

CDR3 size: 17 residues. Germline V gene lookup returns CDR1 SGHVS and CDR2 FQNEAQ. J lost 9 bases, V lost 2 bases, and 9 bases had no gene match. The authors' processing: Estimation of nucleated cell counts was performed using reference gene primer amplification. TCRdb keeps only in-frame clones here, not all; method: immunoSEQ multiplex PCR. That table furnishes V, J and clone size, whereas the DNA furnished D and trimming. Of approximately 150,000 clones in the sample, under 90% were seen once. Material: PBMCs or T cells enriched from blood (not recorded which). This chain joins TRBV7-8 and TRBJ1-6; 11 bases fit TRBD1. This clonotype was obtained from a man between 60 and 70 years old who had recovered from COVID-19. CDR3 DNA: TGTGCCAGCAGCTTACCAGGACAGGGGGCGCCGTCTTCACCCCTCCACTTT. Its translation: CASSLPGQGAPSSPLHF.